This T cell receptor beta chain was profiled in a study of monozygotic twins with inflammatory bowel disease. Study-level results: Variability in patient repertoires may have come partly from differing immunosuppressive treatments. Clonotype sharing was lower in IBD patients than healthy twins, most markedly with disease activity.

A word on this clonotype: Its specificity is not known.

From its re-call of the 5' RACE reads, TCRdb lists each CDR3 protein once, without DNA. The table gives approximately 330,000 distinct CDR3 sequences; the top ten clones make up roughly 2% of it. The CDR3 covers 17 residues. Looked up from germline, CDR1 is MNHEY and CDR2 is SMNVEV (reference sequence). This chain connects TRBV27 to TRBJ2-7; TCRdb calls TRBD1, which cannot be checked without DNA. The source of this sequence is a human donor with ulcerative colitis or Crohn's disease, or a healthy co-twin of an affected twin (not recorded which). Sequencing was carried out using blood. CDR3 loop: CASRTTGTAGTAYEQYF.